This T cell receptor (beta chain) derives from a study of Ad26.COV2.S vaccination and SARS-CoV-2 variants. In the study overall: Donor joined the COV1001 Ad26.COV2.S trial arm.

The germline V gene has CDR1 SGHRS and CDR2 YFSETQ. The CDR3 contains 17 residues. V gave up 5 bases and J gave up 0 bases; unmatched junction bases: 12. Comment on this clone: Its cognate antigen is unknown.

Findings of the study overall: The authors reported substantial breadth in spike-specific CD8+ and CD4+ T cell responses after vaccination. Comparability of non-spike TCR breadth was observed across vaccine and placebo recipients. Analyses that measured TCR breadth and depth may have underestimated total T cell responses.

Data came from immunoSEQ multiplex PCR; TCRdb stores just in-frame clones and leaves some out. The data show 250,000 to 300,000 clones, with around 87% seen just once and about 3.6% held by the top ten. Treatment in this sample: some 19 received Ad26.COV2.S at low or high dose, single or two shots; roughly five received placebo; per-sample allocation not given. Sample collection was performed on day 63 after the first vaccine or placebo injection. The chain joins TRBV5-1 to TRBJ2-3; 7 bases fit TRBD2. The clonotype originates from a person between 18 and 60 years old who received the Ad26.COV2.S COVID-19 vaccine or a placebo. Sequences were derived from peripheral blood, sampled in a trial of Ad26.COV2.S vaccine versus placebo. The CDR3 DNA is TGCGCCAGCAGATCACTGGGGGGGAAAGCTAGCACAGATACGCAGTATTTT. Its protein is CASRSLGGKASTDTQYF.